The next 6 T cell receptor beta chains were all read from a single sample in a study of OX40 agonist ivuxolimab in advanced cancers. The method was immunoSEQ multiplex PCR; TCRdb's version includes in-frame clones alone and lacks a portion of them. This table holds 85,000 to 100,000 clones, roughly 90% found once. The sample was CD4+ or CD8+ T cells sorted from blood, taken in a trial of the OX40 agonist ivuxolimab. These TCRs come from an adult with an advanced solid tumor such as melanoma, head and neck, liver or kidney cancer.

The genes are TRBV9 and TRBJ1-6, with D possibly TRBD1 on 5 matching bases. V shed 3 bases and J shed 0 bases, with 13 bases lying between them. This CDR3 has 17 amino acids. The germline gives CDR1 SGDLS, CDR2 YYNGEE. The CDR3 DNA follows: TGTGCCAGCAGCGCTACAGGAGGAAGCTCCTATAATTCACCCCTCCACTTT. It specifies CASSATGGSSYNSPLHF.

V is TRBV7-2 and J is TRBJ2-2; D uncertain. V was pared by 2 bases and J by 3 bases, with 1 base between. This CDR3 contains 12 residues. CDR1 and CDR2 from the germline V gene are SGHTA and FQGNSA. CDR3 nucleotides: TGTGCCAGCAGCTTATACACCGGGGAGCTGTTTTTT. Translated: CASSLYTGELFF.

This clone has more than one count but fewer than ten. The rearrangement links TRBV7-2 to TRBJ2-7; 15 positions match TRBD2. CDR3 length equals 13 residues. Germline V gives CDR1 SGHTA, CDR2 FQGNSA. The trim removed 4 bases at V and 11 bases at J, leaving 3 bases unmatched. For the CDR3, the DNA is TGTGCCAGCAGCTGGACTAGCGGGGGGGCGGAGTACTTC. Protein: CASSWTSGGAEYF.

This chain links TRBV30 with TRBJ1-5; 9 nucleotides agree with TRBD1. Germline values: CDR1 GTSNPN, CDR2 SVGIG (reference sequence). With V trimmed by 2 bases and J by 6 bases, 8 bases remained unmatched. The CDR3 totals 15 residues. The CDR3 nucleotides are TGTGCCTGGAGTTACAGGGGGCGCGAGGTTCAGCCCCAGCATTTT. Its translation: CAWSYRGREVQPQHF.

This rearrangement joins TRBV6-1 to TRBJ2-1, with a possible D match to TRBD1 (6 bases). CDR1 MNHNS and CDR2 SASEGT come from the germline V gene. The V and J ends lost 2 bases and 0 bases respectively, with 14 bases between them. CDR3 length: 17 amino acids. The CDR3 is CASSEILGTNSYNEQFF. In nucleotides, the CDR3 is TGTGCCAGCAGTGAAATATTGGGGACAAACTCCTACAATGAGCAGTTCTTC.

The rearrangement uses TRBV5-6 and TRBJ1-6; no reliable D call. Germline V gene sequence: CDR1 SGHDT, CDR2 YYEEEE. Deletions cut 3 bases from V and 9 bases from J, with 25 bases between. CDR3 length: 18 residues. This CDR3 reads CASSSAFGGGSLGSPLHF. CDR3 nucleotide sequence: TGTGCCAGCAGCTCCGCTTTTGGTGGAGGGAGTTTAGGTTCACCCCTCCACTTT.